This T cell receptor beta chain emerged from a study of response to subunit inactivated influenza vaccine. General study points: Few new T cells, the authors suggested, are recruited by each seasonal influenza vaccination.

MiXCR, run by TCRdb on the RT-PCR reads, gives a single entry per CDR3 protein. The profile shows hundreds of thousands of distinct CDR3 sequences, around 18% of them singletons. The sample holds many counts of this clonotype. Its antigen is as yet unknown. The CDR3 length is 14 residues. V dropped 6 bases and J dropped 2 bases, with 15 bases sitting between them. The germline gives CDR1 SQVTM, CDR2 ANQGSEA. The TCR was taken from a man between 45 and 60 years old who received an inactivated influenza vaccine. V usage is TRBV29-1 and J usage is TRBJ2-3; the D gene is possibly TRBD1 (5 bases). The sample in question was PBMCs from blood, obtained 4 to 6 days after vaccination. Here the CDR3 reads CSVADSAVTDTQYF. The DNA for the CDR3 is TGCAGCGTCGCCGACAGCGCTGTCACAGATACGCAGTATTTT.